The rows below give T cell receptor beta chains drawn from one sample of a study of shared clonotypes between healthy human individuals. Clones were sequenced by immunoSEQ multiplex PCR, and TCRdb holds only the in-frame ones, with some missing. This sample yields a few hundred thousand clones, of which roughly 96% are seen a single time; about 0.32% belongs to the top ten. Sequenced input: memory CD8+ T cells sorted from blood. These receptor sequences come from a man aged 30 to 39 in good health. Both conserved end residues are part of each CDR3. The D gene is left open where the match is weak. Expanded clones are given a class, and other clones once, few, many or no size at all.

d_call: NA; j_call: TRBJ1-3; clone_size: NA; v_call: TRBV29-1; cdr3_nt: TGCAGCGTTGAAGACAGGCTTTCTGGAAACACCATATATTTT; cdr3_aa: CSVEDRLSGNTIYF
d_call: TRBD1; j_call: TRBJ2-6; clone_size: NA; v_call: TRBV29-1; cdr3_nt: TGCAGCGTTCGGGACAGCGCGGTCTCTGGGGCCAACGTCCTGACTTTC; cdr3_aa: CSVRDSAVSGANVLTF
d_call: TRBD2; j_call: TRBJ2-5; clone_size: NA; v_call: TRBV9; cdr3_nt: TGTGCCAGCAGCGCGACTAGCGGGAGGGACGGGAAGACCCAGTACTTC; cdr3_aa: CASSATSGRDGKTQYF
d_call: TRBD2; j_call: TRBJ2-1; clone_size: NA; v_call: TRBV7-9; cdr3_nt: TGTGCCAGCACCGAAAAGCGGGAGGGCCTGAGCTTGCAGTTCTTC; cdr3_aa: CASTEKREGLSLQFF
d_call: NA; j_call: TRBJ1-2; clone_size: NA; v_call: TRBV9; cdr3_nt: TGTGCCAGCAGCGTAGGAGGGGACTATGGCTACACCTTC; cdr3_aa: CASSVGGDYGYTF
d_call: NA; j_call: TRBJ1-1; clone_size: NA; v_call: TRBV5-1; cdr3_nt: TGCGCCAGCAACTCGGGACAAACTAACACTGAAGCTTTCTTT; cdr3_aa: CASNSGQTNTEAFF
d_call: NA; j_call: TRBJ1-2; clone_size: NA; v_call: TRBV6-5; cdr3_nt: TGTGCCAGCAGTTACTTACAGGGCTATGGCTACACCTTC; cdr3_aa: CASSYLQGYGYTF
d_call: TRBD2; j_call: TRBJ2-1; clone_size: NA; v_call: TRBV11-3; cdr3_nt: TGTGCCAGCAGCCATTTACTAGCGGGAGTAGAGAGTGAGCAGTTCTTC; cdr3_aa: CASSHLLAGVESEQFF
d_call: NA; j_call: TRBJ1-3; clone_size: NA; v_call: TRBV5-6; cdr3_nt: TGTGCCAGCAGCTTGGTCCCCTCTGGAAACACCATATATTTT; cdr3_aa: CASSLVPSGNTIYF
d_call: NA; j_call: TRBJ2-1; clone_size: NA; v_call: TRBV29-1; cdr3_nt: TGCAGCGCCTCCACCGGATACAATGAGCAGTTCTTC; cdr3_aa: CSASTGYNEQFF
d_call: NA; j_call: TRBJ1-2; clone_size: NA; v_call: TRBV10-2; cdr3_nt: TGCGCCAGCAGTGAGTACCCCCGAGGGGAGTTCTATGGCTACACCTTC; cdr3_aa: CASSEYPRGEFYGYTF
d_call: NA; j_call: TRBJ1-1; clone_size: NA; v_call: TRBV6-1; cdr3_nt: TGTGCCAGCAAAGTCCCAGGGTTAGGGACTGAAGCTTTCTTT; cdr3_aa: CASKVPGLGTEAFF
d_call: TRBD1; j_call: TRBJ2-5; clone_size: NA; v_call: TRBV5-5; cdr3_nt: TGTGCCAGCAGCCGCCAGGGGGCCCCCCAAGAGACCCAGTACTTC; cdr3_aa: CASSRQGAPQETQYF
d_call: NA; j_call: TRBJ2-5; clone_size: NA; v_call: TRBV11-2; cdr3_nt: TGTGCCAGCACCCCGGACTCCCACCAAGAGACCCAGTACTTC; cdr3_aa: CASTPDSHQETQYF
d_call: TRBD1; j_call: TRBJ1-2; clone_size: NA; v_call: TRBV27; cdr3_nt: TGTGCCAGCAGTCCAAAACAGGGGGCGGAGTATGGCTACACCTTC; cdr3_aa: CASSPKQGAEYGYTF
d_call: TRBD1; j_call: TRBJ1-1; clone_size: NA; v_call: TRBV27; cdr3_nt: TGTGCCAGCAGTCCAGTAATAGTTCAGGGGGACACTGAAGCTTTCTTT; cdr3_aa: CASSPVIVQGDTEAFF
d_call: NA; j_call: TRBJ2-7; clone_size: once; v_call: TRBV7-9; cdr3_nt: TGTGCCAGCAGCTTACGGGGGACGACGCAGTACTTC; cdr3_aa: CASSLRGTTQYF
d_call: NA; j_call: TRBJ1-4; clone_size: NA; v_call: TRBV5-1; cdr3_nt: TGCGCCAGCAGCTTGGATGGCCGGAATGAAAAACTGTTTTTT; cdr3_aa: CASSLDGRNEKLFF
d_call: TRBD2; j_call: TRBJ2-3; clone_size: NA; v_call: TRBV28; cdr3_nt: TGTGCCAGCAGATACACCGGGACTAGGCGCACAGATACGCAGTATTTT; cdr3_aa: CASRYTGTRRTDTQYF
d_call: TRBD2; j_call: TRBJ2-2; clone_size: once; v_call: TRBV28; cdr3_nt: TGTGCCAGCCTTGTCACTAGCGGGGTCAACACCGGGGAGCTGTTTTTT; cdr3_aa: CASLVTSGVNTGELFF
d_call: TRBD2; j_call: TRBJ2-3; clone_size: NA; v_call: TRBV10-1; cdr3_nt: TGCGCCAGCAGTGAGCGGGGGGAGGCTAGCACAGATACGCAGTATTTT; cdr3_aa: CASSERGEASTDTQYF
d_call: NA; j_call: TRBJ2-3; clone_size: NA; v_call: TRBV28; cdr3_nt: TGTGCCAGATTAAAATGGGGGAGCACAGATACGCAGTATTTT; cdr3_aa: CARLKWGSTDTQYF
d_call: NA; j_call: TRBJ2-3; clone_size: NA; v_call: TRBV9; cdr3_nt: TGTGCCAGCAACCGAGCGGGCTCCACAGATACGCAGTATTTT; cdr3_aa: CASNRAGSTDTQYF
d_call: TRBD2; j_call: TRBJ2-7; clone_size: NA; v_call: TRBV6-6; cdr3_nt: TGTGCCAGCAACACGGGGGGACTAGCGAGATACGAGCAGTACTTC; cdr3_aa: CASNTGGLARYEQYF
d_call: NA; j_call: TRBJ2-1; clone_size: NA; v_call: TRBV19; cdr3_nt: TGTGCCAGTAGTAACAGACACAATGAGCAGTTCTTC; cdr3_aa: CASSNRHNEQFF
d_call: TRBD1; j_call: TRBJ1-1; clone_size: NA; v_call: TRBV5-1; cdr3_nt: TGCGCCAGCAGGACAGGGCGGGACACTGAAGCTTTCTTT; cdr3_aa: CASRTGRDTEAFF
d_call: TRBD2; j_call: TRBJ2-7; clone_size: NA; v_call: TRBV5-5; cdr3_nt: TGTGCCAGCAGCTTGCTACTGGCGGGGGACTACGAGCAGTACTTC; cdr3_aa: CASSLLLAGDYEQYF
d_call: NA; j_call: TRBJ2-1; clone_size: NA; v_call: TRBV2; cdr3_nt: TGTGCCAGCAGGACGACTAGCAATGAGCAGTTCTTC; cdr3_aa: CASRTTSNEQFF
d_call: NA; j_call: TRBJ1-2; clone_size: few; v_call: TRBV4-2; cdr3_nt: TGTGCCAGCAGCCAAGATCCGCAGACAGGCGGCTACACCTTC; cdr3_aa: CASSQDPQTGGYTF
d_call: NA; j_call: TRBJ2-2; clone_size: NA; v_call: TRBV7-8; cdr3_nt: TGTGCCAGCAGCTTGGTTCTGGACACTAACACCGGGGAGCTGTTTTTT; cdr3_aa: CASSLVLDTNTGELFF
d_call: NA; j_call: TRBJ1-5; clone_size: once; v_call: TRBV30; cdr3_nt: TGTGCCTGGAGTTTGGGAAAACCTAGCAATCAGCCCCAGCATTTT; cdr3_aa: CAWSLGKPSNQPQHF
d_call: TRBD1; j_call: TRBJ2-1; clone_size: NA; v_call: TRBV19; cdr3_nt: TGTGCCAGTAGTTGGGACAGGGATAGTAATGAGCAGTTCTTC; cdr3_aa: CASSWDRDSNEQFF
d_call: NA; j_call: TRBJ1-5; clone_size: NA; v_call: TRBV6-6; cdr3_nt: TGTGCCAGCAGTTACGGTAATCAGCCCCAGCATTTT; cdr3_aa: CASSYGNQPQHF
d_call: NA; j_call: TRBJ1-2; clone_size: NA; v_call: TRBV19; cdr3_nt: TGTGCCAGTGGGAACCTCTATGGCTACACCTTC; cdr3_aa: CASGNLYGYTF
d_call: NA; j_call: TRBJ2-3; clone_size: NA; v_call: TRBV28; cdr3_nt: TGTGCCAGCAGTTTATTCTTGTTAGGGGCCGCTACAGATACGCAGTATTTT; cdr3_aa: CASSLFLLGAATDTQYF
d_call: TRBD2; j_call: TRBJ2-5; clone_size: NA; v_call: TRBV4-2; cdr3_nt: TGTGCCAGCAGCCAAGATCTTTCACTAGCGGGAGGCGGGGTGACCCAGTACTTC; cdr3_aa: CASSQDLSLAGGGVTQYF
d_call: NA; j_call: TRBJ2-2; clone_size: NA; v_call: TRBV7-2; cdr3_nt: TGTGCCAGCAGCTTAGACACGTCGAACACCGGGGAGCTGTTTTTT; cdr3_aa: CASSLDTSNTGELFF
d_call: NA; j_call: TRBJ2-7; clone_size: NA; v_call: TRBV29-1; cdr3_nt: TGCAGCGTCGCGGACTCGTACGAGCAGTACTTC; cdr3_aa: CSVADSYEQYF
d_call: TRBD1; j_call: TRBJ2-4; clone_size: NA; v_call: TRBV10-2; cdr3_nt: TGCGCCAGCAACCTACAGGGGGCCAAAAACATTCAGTACTTC; cdr3_aa: CASNLQGAKNIQYF
d_call: TRBD1; j_call: TRBJ2-7; clone_size: NA; v_call: TRBV9; cdr3_nt: TGTGCCAGCAGCGTAGGGGGAGGACAGGGGACATCTATAACCTACGAGCAGTACTTC; cdr3_aa: CASSVGGGQGTSITYEQYF
d_call: NA; j_call: TRBJ1-6; clone_size: NA; v_call: TRBV4-1; cdr3_nt: TGCGCCAGCAGCCAAGATAGTAGGGGGTCACCCCTCCACTTT; cdr3_aa: CASSQDSRGSPLHF
d_call: TRBD2; j_call: TRBJ2-3; clone_size: NA; v_call: TRBV7-8; cdr3_nt: TGTGCCAGCAGCCCCCTGGAGGCTAGCGGGAGTGGGGCAGATACGCAGTATTTT; cdr3_aa: CASSPLEASGSGADTQYF
d_call: NA; j_call: TRBJ2-3; clone_size: NA; v_call: TRBV5-6; cdr3_nt: TGTGCCAGCAGCTCCACTCGGGGTAGCGGACGATACACAGATACGCAGTATTTT; cdr3_aa: CASSSTRGSGRYTDTQYF
d_call: NA; j_call: TRBJ2-4; clone_size: NA; v_call: TRBV28; cdr3_nt: TGTGCCAGCAGTGTCAGCAGGGGTGCCAAAAACATTCAGTACTTC; cdr3_aa: CASSVSRGAKNIQYF
d_call: NA; j_call: TRBJ2-7; clone_size: NA; v_call: TRBV29-1; cdr3_nt: TGCAGCGTTGCTCATACTGGGGACCCCACCTACGAGCAGTACTTC; cdr3_aa: CSVAHTGDPTYEQYF
d_call: TRBD2; j_call: TRBJ2-7; clone_size: NA; v_call: TRBV19; cdr3_nt: TGTGCCAGTAGCACGACTAGCCTAAAACCTTCCTACGAGCAGTACTTC; cdr3_aa: CASSTTSLKPSYEQYF
d_call: NA; j_call: TRBJ1-2; clone_size: once; v_call: TRBV28; cdr3_nt: TGTGCCAGCAGTTTTCAGGGCCTCACAAGAGATGGCTACACCTTC; cdr3_aa: CASSFQGLTRDGYTF
d_call: NA; j_call: TRBJ2-7; clone_size: NA; v_call: TRBV28; cdr3_nt: TGTGCCAGCAGCCCCGGGACAACCCTCTACGAGCAGTACTTC; cdr3_aa: CASSPGTTLYEQYF
d_call: NA; j_call: TRBJ2-7; clone_size: NA; v_call: TRBV27; cdr3_nt: TGTGCCAGCAGTTTACTGGAAAACTACGAGCAGTACTTC; cdr3_aa: CASSLLENYEQYF
d_call: TRBD2; j_call: TRBJ2-7; clone_size: NA; v_call: TRBV18; cdr3_nt: TGTGCCAGCTCCCGCTCCGGACTAGCGGGATCCCACGAGCAGTACTTC; cdr3_aa: CASSRSGLAGSHEQYF
d_call: NA; j_call: TRBJ1-5; clone_size: NA; v_call: TRBV9; cdr3_nt: TGTGCCAGCAGCGTCCAGGGCAATCAGCCCCAGCATTTT; cdr3_aa: CASSVQGNQPQHF
d_call: NA; j_call: TRBJ2-7; clone_size: NA; v_call: TRBV18; cdr3_nt: TGTGCCAGCTCAGAAAAGTTAGGGGCCCCCTCCTACGAGCAGTACTTC; cdr3_aa: CASSEKLGAPSYEQYF
d_call: NA; j_call: TRBJ2-7; clone_size: NA; v_call: TRBV7-3; cdr3_nt: TGTGCCAGCAGCTTAACGGACACCTCCTACGAGCAGTACTTC; cdr3_aa: CASSLTDTSYEQYF
d_call: NA; j_call: TRBJ1-5; clone_size: NA; v_call: TRBV30; cdr3_nt: TGTGCCTGGAGTGTAATGTCCGGATACAATCAGCCCCAGCATTTT; cdr3_aa: CAWSVMSGYNQPQHF
d_call: TRBD1; j_call: TRBJ2-2; clone_size: NA; v_call: TRBV7-8; cdr3_nt: TGTGCCAGCAGCACGCGGAGCACAGGGGCCGGGGAGCTGTTTTTT; cdr3_aa: CASSTRSTGAGELFF